This T cell receptor beta chain was obtained from a study of blood T cells in healthy people across ages. Between the trimmed V and J ends, which lost 5 bases and 0 bases, there was a span of 11 bases. The germline CDR1 and CDR2 sequences are LGHNA and YSLEER. The CDR3 runs 14 residues. It was with a sample-barcoded 5' primer and a J-beta primer mix that a second PCR of roughly 7 to 12 cycles was run. Researchers report that a template-switch adaptor with 12 random nucleotides tagged each cDNA molecule. TCRdb passed the 5' RACE reads through MiXCR, listing each CDR3 protein once. The table records over 1,500,000 distinct CDR3 sequences, about two fifths of them present only once. In terms of origin and age, donors were healthy Caucasian individuals from Russia aged roughly 6 to 95. This clonotype has a handful of counts.

The clonotype originates from a human donor in good health. The rearrangement links TRBV4-3 to TRBJ2-7; the D call may be TRBD1 or TRBD2 (5 bases each). Sample: blood. Here the CDR3 reads CASSWDGRSYEQYF. CDR3 coding DNA: TGCGCCAGCAGCTGGGACGGCCGCTCCTACGAGCAGTACTTC.